Many counts were recorded for the clone carrying this T cell receptor (beta chain). It was RNA transcripts that yielded the amplified TCR beta CDR3 regions. A set of HTBI primers served as the primers for a first-round RT-PCR of the TCR CDR3. From the multiplex PCR reads, TCRdb called clonotypes with MiXCR, one entry per CDR3 protein. The sample lists about 400,000 distinct CDR3 sequences, about 14% seen once, with under 30% in the top ten. The sample belongs to a study of T cells in Graves' hyperthyroidism and ophthalmopathy. At the level of the study: Blood from the periphery was taken at initial diagnosis, before any treatment.

Trimming took 6 bases from V and 0 from J, leaving 15 bases between them. The germline gives CDR1 KGHSH, CDR2 LQKENI. The CDR3 consists of 16 residues. This chain connects TRBV18 to TRBJ2-1; weak D call: TRBD1 (5 bases). The sequenced sample was blood. The receptor comes from a man in his fifties or sixties with Graves' ophthalmopathy. The CDR3 loop reads CASSPRQMSSYNEQFF. CDR3 nucleotides: TGTGCCAGCTCCCCAAGACAGATGAGCTCCTACAATGAGCAGTTCTTC.